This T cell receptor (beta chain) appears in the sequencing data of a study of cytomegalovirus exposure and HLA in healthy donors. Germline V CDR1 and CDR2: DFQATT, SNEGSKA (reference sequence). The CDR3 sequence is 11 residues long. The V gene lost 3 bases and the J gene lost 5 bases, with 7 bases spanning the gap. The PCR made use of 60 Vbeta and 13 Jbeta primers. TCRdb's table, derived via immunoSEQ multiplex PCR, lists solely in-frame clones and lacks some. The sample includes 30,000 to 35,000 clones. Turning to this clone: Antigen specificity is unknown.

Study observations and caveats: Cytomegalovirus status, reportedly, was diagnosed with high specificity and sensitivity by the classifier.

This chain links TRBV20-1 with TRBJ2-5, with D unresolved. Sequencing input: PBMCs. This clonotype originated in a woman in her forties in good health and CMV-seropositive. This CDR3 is CSARERETQYF. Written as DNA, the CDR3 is TGCAGTGCTAGGGAGAGGGAGACCCAGTACTTC.